The clone carrying this T cell receptor beta chain has a count of ten or more. The antigen is not known. These data come from a study of blood T cells in healthy people across ages. The CDR3 consists of 12 residues. V gave up 4 bases and J gave up 4 bases, with 5 bases separating them. Germline lookup yields CDR1 SGHTA and CDR2 FQGNSA. A second PCR of roughly 6 to 12 cycles used a sample-barcoded 5' primer and a J-beta primer mix. TCRdb re-called the 5' RACE reads with MiXCR, one entry per CDR3 protein. The profile shows approximately 790,000 distinct CDR3 sequences, about 59% of them singletons. Study-wide results and caveats: The diversity estimates, figures obtained from one million T cells, were considered underestimates. The study found more naive CD4+ cells and higher diversity in long-lived than aged donors.

Collection of around 10 milliliters of peripheral blood was performed for each donor. Per sample, no less than 6 micrograms of total RNA were extracted. This TCR derives from a man aged 25 to 45 in good health. This chain connects TRBV7-2 to TRBJ2-1; D not resolved. Sequencing was carried out using blood. The CDR3 DNA sequence: TGTGCCAGCAGCTCATTTTACAATGAGCAGTTCTTC. Residues: CASSSFYNEQFF. The complete variable domain, with remaining parts taken from reference TRBV7-2 and TRBJ2-1, reads GAGVSQSPSNKVTEKGKDVELRCDPISGHTALYWYRQSLGQGLEFLIYFQGNSAPDKSGLPSDRFSAERTGGSVSTLTIQRTQQEDSAVYLCASSSFYNEQFFGPGTRLTVL.